Following are 20 T cell receptor beta chains from one sample sequenced in a study of tumor-infiltrating lymphocytes in primary liver carcinoma. Unsorted bulk tissue (roughly 18-32 mg) underwent RNA and DNA co-extraction. Production of TCR beta cDNA used roughly 480 ng total RNA together with a constant-region primer. Construction of TCR beta libraries relied on three successive nested multiplex PCR rounds employing slightly modified ARM-PCR. With TRBV1-TRBV30 forward primers and a C-beta reverse primer, the first two PCR rounds were run for roughly 10 cycles each. TCRdb re-called the multiplex PCR reads with MiXCR, one entry per CDR3 protein. The sample carries roughly 200,000 distinct CDR3 sequences, approximately 80% recorded once. The sample was tumor tissue from primary liver carcinoma. The receptors stem from a middle-aged man with primary liver carcinoma and hepatitis B virus infection.

A remark on this clonotype: A much larger clonotype is one base distant, so this may be a read error. Lacking the conserved final phenylalanine or tryptophan, this CDR3 likely reflects a read error. V usage is TRBV7-9 and J usage is TRBJ2-7; no firm D call. The ends were cut back, 1 base at V and 1 base at J, with 8 bases in the middle. Looked up from germline, CDR1 is SEHNR and CDR2 is FQNEAQ (reference sequence). The CDR3 runs to 14 residues. The CDR3 sequence: CASSLETGSYEQYS. CDR3 DNA: TGTGCCAGCAGCTTAGAGACTGGATCCTACGAGCAGTACTCC.

The gene calls are TRBV29-1 and TRBJ2-7; D unresolved. The CDR3 spans 16 residues. Germline-derived CDR1 and CDR2 are SQVTM and ANQGSEA. Trimming cost V 7 bases and J 2 bases, with 24 bases left between them. This CDR3 reads CSAITSGSGTPYEQYF. DNA for the CDR3: TGCAGCGCCATAACATCTGGGTCAGGCACTCCCTACGAGCAGTACTTC.

As concerns this clonotype: A junction boundary mismatches the germline segment, possibly from a read error. The chain uses TRBV10-3 and TRBJ1-1; 9 bases align to TRBD1. The germline CDR1 and CDR2 sequences are ENHRY and SYGVKD. There are 15 residues in the CDR3. CDR3: CDIKRGDRDNTEAFF. The CDR3 region has the DNA TGTGACATCAAGCGTGGGGACAGGGACAACACTGAAGCATTCTTT.

As to this clonotype: The CDR3 does not end in the conserved phenylalanine or tryptophan, so this is likely a read error. The chain links TRBV11-2 to TRBJ1-6; TRBD1 aligns across 8 bases. Trimming at V came to 6 bases and at J to 8 bases, leaving 9 bases not matched to a gene. This CDR3 has 15 residues. CDR1 SGHAT and CDR2 FQNNGV come from the germline V gene. The CDR3 here is CASSREDRAYSPLHY. CDR3 nucleotides: TGTGCCAGCAGTCGCGAGGACAGGGCCTATTCACCCCTCCACTAT.

Points on this clonotype: The junction departs from germline at one end; a sequencing error may be responsible. The rearrangement uses TRBV4-2 and TRBJ2-3; D may correspond to TRBD1 or TRBD2 (5 bases each). In germline, CDR1 is LGHNA, CDR2 YNFKEQ. The CDR3 consists of 15 residues. CDR3 nucleotides: TGTGCCAGCAGCGGTTTTGAGGGGACCACAGGTACGCAGTATTTT. The encoded protein is CASSGFEGTTGTQYF.

Turning to this clonotype: This likely comes from a read error, as the CDR3 has no conserved phenylalanine or tryptophan at its end. This rearrangement joins TRBV12-3 or TRBV12-4 to TRBJ1-1; unclear D gene. The CDR3 spans 13 residues. Trimming cost V 10 bases and J 2 bases, with 14 bases left between them. CDR3 DNA sequence: TGTGCCATCAGGATTCGAATTAACACTGAAGCTTTCTCT. This gives the protein CAIRIRINTEAFS.

This chain joins TRBV11-1 and TRBJ2-4; D unclear. CDR1 SGHAT and CDR2 FQDESV come from the germline V gene (reference sequence). The CDR3 extends over 16 amino acids. The ends were cut back, 10 bases at V and 3 bases at J, with 22 bases in the middle. This chain's CDR3 is CANGLVASPDKNIQYF. CDR3 nucleotide sequence: TGTGCCAACGGCTTAGTTGCCTCTCCGGACAAAAACATTCAGTACTTC.

The genes are TRBV28 and TRBJ2-1, with D maybe TRBD2 (5 bases). The CDR3 is 15 residues long. Germline assignment: CDR1 MDHEN and CDR2 SYDVKM. V was clipped by 9 bases and J by 9 bases, with 24 bases between them. This CDR3 reads CASRTDLTSGSEQFF. Here the CDR3 DNA reads TGTGCCAGTAGAACGGACTTAACATCGGGTAGTGAGCAGTTCTTC.

Turning to this clonotype: One junction end disagrees with the germline gene, perhaps due to a read error. CDR3 coding DNA: TGTGTCAGCAACCTTGGAGGCGGTAACAATGAGCAGTTCTTC. It specifies CVSNLGGGNNEQFF. The J gene is TRBJ2-1, the V gene TRBV5-4; a weak D match, TRBD2 (5 bases). The CDR3 loop spans 14 amino acids. Germline CDR1 is SGHNT and CDR2 is YYREEE (reference sequence).

This clonotype was seen more than once but under ten times. A junction boundary mismatches the germline segment, possibly from a read error. CDR3: CASYAVAGWVNNELFF. CDR3 bases: TGTGCCAGCTATGCCGTAGCGGGATGGGTAAACAATGAGCTGTTCTTC. This chain uses TRBV14 with TRBJ2-1, with TRBD2 identical over 8 bases. The germline gives CDR1 SGHDN, CDR2 FVKESK. The CDR3 extends over 16 amino acids.

This sequence joins TRBV6-5 and TRBJ2-6; TRBD1 is a possible D gene (5 bases). The V gene lost 6 bases and the J gene lost 1 base, with 22 bases spanning the gap. The germline V gene encodes CDR1 MNHEY and CDR2 SVGAGI. This CDR3 comprises 19 residues. CDR3 nucleotide sequence: TGTGCCAGCAGCCTACCCTGGGCAGGGCCCTTTTCTGGGGCCAACGTCCTGACTTTC. Translated, it gives CASSLPWAGPFSGANVLTF.

This clonotype was picked up one time. An end of the junction does not agree with germline; a read error may underlie this. The chain employs TRBV11-2 and TRBJ2-2, with 12 nucleotides matching TRBD2. Germline V gene lookup returns CDR1 SGHAT and CDR2 FQNNGV. This CDR3 has 16 residues. Here the CDR3 DNA reads TGTGCCAGCAGTTTAGTGACTAGCGGGAGCACCGAGGAGCTGTTTTTT. Translating gives CASSLVTSGSTEELFF.

For this clonotype: A junction end diverges from the germline sequence, so it may reflect a read error. V is TRBV2 and J is TRBJ2-2; 9 nucleotides align to TRBD1. Germline values: CDR1 SNHLY, CDR2 FYNNEI. The CDR3 spans 14 residues. The CDR3 sequence: CASRRDRDTGKLFF. The CDR3 region has the DNA TGTGCCAGCAGAAGGGACAGGGACACCGGGAAGCTGTTTTTC.

Points on this clonotype: A read error may account for a junction end that differs from germline. This chain uses TRBV6-2 or TRBV6-3 with TRBJ2-3; TRBD2 matches at 7 bases. The CDR3 length is 13 residues. The germline V gene encodes CDR1 MNHEY and CDR2 SVGEGT. The CDR3 DNA follows: TGTGCCAACAGTTCGGCACTAGCGAATACGCAGAGTTTT. Protein product: CANSSALANTQSF.

This clonotype appeared many times. The chain joins TRBV5-1 to TRBJ1-2; 8 bases fit TRBD1. This CDR3 spans 14 amino acids. V lost 2 bases to trimming and J lost 4 bases; unmatched junction nucleotides: 4. Germline V gives CDR1 SGHRS, CDR2 YFSETQ. The CDR3 is CASSFETGAYGYTF. CDR3 DNA sequence: TGCGCCAGCAGCTTCGAGACAGGGGCCTATGGCTACACCTTC.

Concerning this clonotype itself: One end of the junction is discordant with germline, which a read error may explain. The chain is built from TRBV29-1 and TRBJ2-5, with D uncertain. From germline, CDR1 is SQVTM and CDR2 ANQGSEA. The CDR3 runs to 12 residues. CDR3 protein: CSALENQETLYF. The DNA of the CDR3 is TGCAGCGCTTTGGAGAACCAAGAGACCCTGTACTTC.

The V call is TRBV5-4, the J call TRBJ1-1, with D unresolved. CDR1 and CDR2 (germline): SGHNT, YYREEE (reference sequence). The CDR3 totals 14 residues. CDR3 loop: CDCSLGAGHTEAFF. The CDR3 DNA reads TGTGACTGCAGCTTAGGAGCAGGCCACACTGAAGCTTTCTTT.

This sequence joins TRBV11-2 and TRBJ2-7, with 8 bases that match TRBD1. CDR1 and CDR2 (germline): SGHAT, FQNNGV. The CDR3 contains 14 residues. CDR3 sequence reads: CTGSLTGGSYEQYF. CDR3 bases: TGTACCGGCAGCTTAACAGGGGGATCCTACGAGCAGTACTTC.

Comments on this clonotype: Germline and junction disagree at one end, which may indicate a read error. The chain combines TRBV5-1 with TRBJ2-3; D uncertain. The CDR3 spans 15 residues. Germline V gives CDR1 SGHRS, CDR2 YFSETQ. CDR3 amino acids: CASSLKGFTTDMQYF. The DNA for the CDR3 is TGCGCCAGCAGCTTGAAAGGCTTTACCACAGATATGCAGTATTTT.

As for this clonotype: A read error may produce the germline difference seen at one junction end. The chain joins TRBV24-1 to TRBJ2-1, with 10 bases fitting TRBD2. This CDR3 region has 15 residues. CDR1 is KGHDR and CDR2 is SFDVKD in the germline V gene. The DNA for the CDR3 is TGTGTCACCTCCCCGGAGCTAGCGGGAGCCAATGAGCAGTTCTTC. Amino acid sequence: CVTSPELAGANEQFF.